This note documents a single T cell receptor beta chain sequence. Its specificity is unknown. The record originates from a study of OX40 agonist ivuxolimab in advanced cancers. Study-wide context: The diagnoses of dose-escalation patients were hepatocellular carcinoma, melanoma, renal cell or head and neck cancer. Of the patients, three showed partial responses, one with hepatocellular carcinoma and two with cutaneous melanoma. Anti-PD-1, anti-PD-L1 or anti-CTLA-4 therapy given earlier was allowed, and 40% had some.

Study-wide results and limits: There were also nonresponders showing low normalized T-cell clonal expansion.

This table comes from immunoSEQ multiplex PCR, and its TCRdb copy is limited to in-frame clones, with some not included. Of 65,000 to 95,000 clones in the sample, less than 85% were seen once. CDR3 length: 13 amino acids. Between the trimmed V and J ends, which lost 0 bases and 11 bases, there was a span of 13 bases. Germline assignment: CDR1 SGHDN and CDR2 FVKESK. The receptor was derived from an adult with an advanced solid tumor such as melanoma, head and neck, liver or kidney cancer. The J gene is TRBJ1-1, the V gene TRBV14; D is undetermined. The specimen comprised CD4+ or CD8+ T cells sorted from blood, sampled in a trial of the OX40 agonist ivuxolimab. The CDR3 region has the DNA TGTGCCAGCAGCCAAGATAGGCGGACTCGGGCTTTCTTT. Its translation is CASSQDRRTRAFF.